The subject of this entry is one TCR beta chain. Naivety among CD8 cells was defined by CD45RO negativity and positive CCR7 selection, thereby excluding terminally differentiated effector memory CD45RA+ cells. The protocol was immunoSEQ multiplex PCR, while the TCRdb copy is restricted to in-frame clones and leaves out a portion. The sample holds about 1,900,000 clones; approximately 95% are singletons and the top ten take 1.2%. This record comes from a study of shared clonotypes between healthy human individuals. V was clipped by 7 bases and J by 10 bases, with 11 bases between them. The CDR3 extends over 11 amino acids. CDR1 is SEHNR and CDR2 is FQNEAQ in the germline V gene (reference sequence).

Sample: naive CD8+ T cells sorted from blood. The chain recombines TRBV7-9 with TRBJ2-1; D ambiguous. This TCR was recovered from a man in his late teens or twenties in good health. In DNA, the CDR3 is TGTGCCAGCAAAAATACGCGGGAGCAGTTCTTC. It yields the protein CASKNTREQFF. The whole variable domain, remainder taken from reference TRBV7-9 and TRBJ2-1, is DTGVSQNPRHKITKRGQNVTFRCDPISEHNRLYWYRQTLGQGPEFLTYFQNEAQLEKSRLLSDRFSAERPKGSFSTLEIQRTEQGDSAMYLCASKNTREQFFGPGTRLTVL.